These 30 T cell receptor beta chains were all obtained from the same sample, sequenced in a study of post-analysis software for immune sequencing data. Study-level results: Relative to controls, patients had several TRBV segments at higher frequency, with TRBV5-6, TRBV5-1 and TRBV20-1 among these.

Unique molecular identifiers featured in each of the TCR beta cDNA libraries. Each CDR3 protein is one row after TCRdb ran MiXCR on the PCR reads. The data contain about 540,000 distinct CDR3 sequences, approximately 34% of them singletons. The antigens these receptors bind are not known. The specimen was blood. These receptor sequences come from a girl between 2 and 17 years old with multiple sclerosis.

The genes are TRBV7-2 and TRBJ2-4; TRBD2 matches at 8 bases. CDR3 length: 18 residues. The germline gives CDR1 SGHTA, CDR2 FQGNSA. The ends lost 5 bases at V and 0 bases at J; junction bases unmatched: 12. The CDR3 loop is CASSPGRADTQAKNIQYF. The CDR3, as DNA: TGTGCCAGCAGCCCCGGGAGGGCGGACACTCAAGCCAAAAACATTCAGTACTTC. The variable domain in full, completed from reference TRBV7-2 and TRBJ2-4, reads GAGVSQSPSNKVTEKGKDVELRCDPISGHTALYWYRQSLGQGLEFLIYFQGNSAPDKSGLPSDRFSAERTGGSVSTLTIQRTQQEDSAVYLCASSPGRADTQAKNIQYFGAGTRLSVL.

This clonotype was picked up a small number of times. The chain carries TRBV3-1 and TRBJ2-5, with a tentative D call TRBD1 (6 bases). CDR1 LGHDT and CDR2 YNNKEL come from the germline V gene (reference sequence). The germline V and J ends were trimmed by 1 base and 1 base, with 7 bases remaining between them. The CDR3 is 14 residues long. The DNA of the CDR3 is TGTGCCAGCAGCCAAGCCAGGGGCCAAGAGACCCAGTACTTC. Its translation: CASSQARGQETQYF.

This chain links TRBV7-9 with TRBJ2-1; D call uncertain. V was trimmed by 4 bases and J by 8 bases, leaving 15 bases between them. Germline values: CDR1 SEHNR, CDR2 FQNEAQ (reference sequence). The CDR3 is 14 amino acids. CDR3 DNA sequence: TGTGCCAGCAGCTCAGAGGAGAGAGGCCATGAGCAGTTCTTC. Its translation is CASSSEERGHEQFF.

This chain joins TRBV6-2 or TRBV6-3 and TRBJ1-5; no clear D gene. V shed 5 bases and J shed 9 bases, with 8 bases lying between them. Germline V gene sequence: CDR1 MNHEY, CDR2 SVGEGT. The CDR3 spans 11 residues. The CDR3 reads CASSTGGPQHF. The CDR3 DNA sequence: TGTGCCAGCAGTACGGGCGGGCCCCAGCATTTT.

This clonotype was detected many times. The genes are TRBV15 and TRBJ2-1; TRBD1 matches at 10 bases. Losses at the gene ends were 2 bases for V and 8 bases for J; bases not matched to a gene: 9. The CDR3 spans 16 residues. Germline loops: CDR1 LNHNV, CDR2 YYDKDF (reference sequence). This CDR3 reads CATSRRSPGTGDEQFF. The CDR3 DNA is TGTGCCACCAGCAGACGTTCCCCCGGGACAGGGGATGAGCAGTTCTTC.

The DNA for the CDR3 is TGTGCCAGCAGCCAAGAAGGGGGGGCCCTGCCCTTACAAGAGACCCAGTACTTC. Amino acids: CASSQEGGALPLQETQYF. J is TRBJ2-5 and V is TRBV4-2; tentatively, D is TRBD2 (7 bases). This CDR3 is built from 18 residues. V was cut by 0 bases and J by 2 bases, with 19 bases left in between. Germline V gene sequence: CDR1 LGHNA, CDR2 YNFKEQ.

This chain joins TRBV7-8 and TRBJ2-1; 9 bases map to TRBD2. The germline gives CDR1 SGHVS, CDR2 FQNEAQ. Trimming at V came to 5 bases and at J to 8 bases, leaving 13 bases not matched to a gene. The CDR3 loop spans 16 amino acids. The CDR3 spells CASSPRRGGLVDEQFF. The DNA of the CDR3 is TGTGCCAGCAGCCCACGGCGGGGGGGCTTGGTAGATGAGCAGTTCTTC.

A note on this clonotype: Just one base apart from a much larger clone, this may be a read error. The chain couples TRBV14 to TRBJ2-4, with D possibly matching TRBD2 (6 bases). The CDR3 is 13 amino acids. The germline V gene encodes CDR1 SGHDN and CDR2 FVKESK. CDR3 residues: CASGQVGGDIQYF. The CDR3 DNA is TGTGCCAGCGGCCAAGTTGGAGGGGACATTCAGTACTTC.

The sample holds many counts of this clonotype. This chain joins TRBV20-1 and TRBJ2-7; TRBD2 matches 13 bases. Trimming removed 6 bases from V and 5 bases from J; junction bases left unmatched: 7. The CDR3 loop spans 14 amino acids. Germline CDR1 and CDR2: DFQATT and SNEGSKA (reference sequence). CDR3 sequence (DNA): TGCAGTGCGAAGGGACTAGCGGGGACCCACGAGCAGTACTTC. Amino acid sequence: CSAKGLAGTHEQYF.

The chain employs TRBV5-1 and TRBJ1-2; D might be TRBD1 (6 bases). The germline V gene encodes CDR1 SGHRS and CDR2 YFSETQ. The CDR3 loop spans 15 amino acids. The V end lost 0 bases, the J end lost 4 bases, and 13 bases lay between the germline ends. The CDR3 nucleotides are TGCGCCAGCAGCTTGGCCTGGGGGCGCGGCTATGGCTACACCTTC. Translated: CASSLAWGRGYGYTF.

A few counts support this clonotype. The rearrangement uses TRBV6-5 and TRBJ1-2, with D possibly being TRBD1 (6 bases). In germline, CDR1 is MNHEY, CDR2 SVGAGI. The V gene lost 5 bases and the J gene lost 4 bases, with 17 bases spanning the gap. CDR3 length equals 15 residues. CDR3 sequence reads: CASSHRRGGGYGYTF. The CDR3 DNA is TGTGCCAGCAGTCACAGGAGGGGGGGAGGCTATGGCTACACCTTC.

The chain carries TRBV6-5 and TRBJ2-7, with 15 bases identical to TRBD2. The DNA end lines up better with TRBJ2-5; the J call may be wrong. Per germline, CDR1 MNHEY and CDR2 SVGAGI. The CDR3 has 16 residues. The CDR3 here is CASSSGGLAGGKTQYF. The CDR3, as DNA: TGTGCCAGCAGTTCCGGGGGACTAGCGGGGGGAAAGACCCAGTACTTC.

This clonotype came up a few times. The chain carries TRBV10-3 and TRBJ2-7; TRBD2 is a possible D gene (6 bases). CDR1 is ENHRY and CDR2 is SYGVKD in the germline V gene. This CDR3 comprises 12 residues. V lost 8 bases to trimming and J lost 0 bases, with 8 bases between them. The CDR3 region is CAIRGSSYEQYF. CDR3 bases: TGTGCCATCCGGGGGAGCTCCTACGAGCAGTACTTC.

The chain recombines TRBV6-6 with TRBJ2-1; 8 nucleotides align to TRBD2. CDR1 MNHNY and CDR2 SVGAGI come from the germline V gene (reference sequence). The V and J ends lost 6 bases and 8 bases, in that order; junction bases with no gene match: 15. CDR3 length: 16 amino acids. As DNA, the CDR3 is TGTGCCAGCAGCCCTCCCGGGGGCGGGGGGCCGGATGAGCAGTTCTTC. Protein product: CASSPPGGGGPDEQFF.

This clonotype showed up just a few times. This chain joins TRBV3-1 and TRBJ2-4; D unclear. V was pared by 1 base and J by 2 bases, with 6 bases between. This CDR3 is 14 amino acids long. Germline CDR1 reads LGHDT; CDR2 reads YNNKEL (reference sequence). CDR3 protein: CASSQGRTKNIQYF. CDR3 sequence (DNA): TGTGCCAGCAGCCAAGGGCGTACCAAAAACATTCAGTACTTC. Combining the CDR3 with reference TRBV3-1 and TRBJ2-4 gives the whole variable domain DTAVSQTPKYLVTQMGNDKSIKCEQNLGHDTMYWYKQDSKKFLKIMFSYNNKELIINETVPNRFSPKSPDKAHLNLHINSLELGDSAVYFCASSQGRTKNIQYFGAGTRLSVL.

This clonotype has just a few counts. This sequence joins TRBV6-9 and TRBJ2-7; maybe TRBD1 (6 bases). The CDR3 sequence is 12 residues long. The V and J ends lost 4 bases and 4 bases respectively, with 8 bases between them. Germline CDR1 reads MNHGY; CDR2 reads SVAAGI. CDR3 protein: CASSSGDYEQYF. The CDR3 DNA is TGTGCCAGCAGTTCAGGGGATTACGAGCAGTACTTC.

The genes are TRBV5-1 and TRBJ1-1; D is uncertain. V dropped 0 bases and J dropped 10 bases, with 10 bases sitting between them. CDR3 length: 12 amino acids. CDR1 is SGHRS, CDR2 YFSETQ, per germline. CDR3 sequence (DNA): TGCGCCAGCAGCTTGGACCGGTCTGGAGCTTTCTTT. Its protein product is CASSLDRSGAFF. Full variable domain (remainder filled in from reference TRBV5-1 and TRBJ1-1): KAGVTQTPRYLIKTRGQQVTLSCSPISGHRSVSWYQQTPGQGLQFLFEYFSETQRNKGNFPGRFSGRQFSNSRSEMNVSTLELGDSALYLCASSLDRSGAFFGQGTRLTVV.

Comments on this clonotype: One junction end does not reproduce the germline sequence, and a read error may be involved. This sequence joins TRBV20-1 and TRBJ2-1; the D gene is possibly TRBD2 (5 bases). This CDR3 is 13 amino acids long. The germline V gene encodes CDR1 DFQATT and CDR2 SNEGSKA (reference sequence). The CDR3 DNA sequence: TGCAGTACTAGTCAGGCCTTCTACAATGAGCAGTTCTTC. Translating gives CSTSQAFYNEQFF.

This clonotype occurred a few times. This sequence joins TRBV6-5 and TRBJ2-7, with D possibly matching TRBD1 (5 bases). V was cut by 2 bases and J by 1 base, with 9 bases left in between. CDR1 and CDR2 (germline): MNHEY, SVGAGI. CDR3 length equals 14 residues. The DNA for the CDR3 is TGTGCCAGCAGTTACACAGGTCCTTCCTACGAGCAGTACTTC. It translates to CASSYTGPSYEQYF.

This clonotype was recorded a few times. The chain employs TRBV10-3 and TRBJ2-4; 7 nucleotides match TRBD2. The DNA end is a closer match to TRBJ2-5, so the J assignment may be wrong. Per germline, CDR1 ENHRY and CDR2 SYGVKD. This CDR3 is 14 amino acids long. The CDR3 loop is CAISDGGGGETQYF. CDR3 nucleotides: TGTGCCATCAGTGACGGCGGGGGAGGGGAGACCCAGTACTTC.

In DNA, the CDR3 is TGTGCCACCAGCAGACGATCCGGGAACACTGAAGCTTTCTTT. Its translation: CATSRRSGNTEAFF. The rearrangement uses TRBV15 and TRBJ1-1; D unresolved. The CDR3 sequence is 14 residues long. Trimming pared 2 bases from V and 1 base from J, leaving 8 bases between. The V gene's germline CDR1 is LNHNV and CDR2 YYDKDF (reference sequence).

Only a few counts were recorded for this clonotype. This rearrangement joins TRBV9 to TRBJ2-1, with D possibly matching TRBD1 (7 bases). V gave up 0 bases and J gave up 4 bases, with 14 bases separating them. The CDR3 has 16 residues. Per germline, CDR1 SGDLS and CDR2 YYNGEE. The CDR3, as DNA: TGTGCCAGCAGCGTAGTTGGGCAGGGGGGATACAATGAGCAGTTCTTC. Amino acids: CASSVVGQGGYNEQFF.

This clonotype was seen only a few times. The chain couples TRBV6-1 to TRBJ1-1; 10 bases agree with TRBD1. V trimming: 3 bases; J trimming: 3 bases; junction bases outside the gene matches: 1. The CDR3 has 14 amino acids. Germline V gives CDR1 MNHNS, CDR2 SASEGT. This CDR3 reads CASSDGQGDTEAFF. DNA for the CDR3: TGTGCCAGCAGTGATGGACAGGGGGACACTGAAGCTTTCTTT.

V gene TRBV12-3 or TRBV12-4 combines with J gene TRBJ2-3; D remains ambiguous. CDR3 length: 15 amino acids. V shed 5 bases and J shed 4 bases, with 16 bases lying between them. DNA of the CDR3: TGTGCCAGCAGTGGTGTGGTTCCGGGCGCAGATACGCAGTATTTT. Its translation is CASSGVVPGADTQYF.

This CDR3 is CSALLPGQGADEQFF. In DNA, the CDR3 is TGCAGTGCTTTATTACCGGGACAGGGGGCCGATGAGCAGTTCTTC. The chain links TRBV20-1 to TRBJ2-1; 12 nucleotides line up with TRBD1. This CDR3 comprises 15 residues. From germline, CDR1 is DFQATT and CDR2 SNEGSKA (reference sequence). V shed 5 bases, J shed 8 bases, and the junction held 10 bases outside the gene matches.

This clonotype was seen a single time. This chain joins TRBV7-9 and TRBJ2-5, with 7 bases fitting TRBD2. Germline loops: CDR1 SEHNR, CDR2 FQNEAQ (reference sequence). The junction had 9 bases not matched to a gene; V was cut back by 2 bases and J by 3 bases. The CDR3 runs to 16 residues. DNA of the CDR3: TGTGCCAGCAGCTTATCTGCCGGCAGCGGGGAAGAGACCCAGTACTTC. Protein product: CASSLSAGSGEETQYF.

The J gene is TRBJ1-1, the V gene TRBV27; 8 bases fit TRBD1. The trim removed 6 bases at V and 3 bases at J, leaving 3 bases unmatched. The CDR3 has 13 amino acids. Germline V CDR1 and CDR2: MNHEY, SMNVEV (reference sequence). This CDR3 reads CASRHRGYTEAFF. The CDR3, as DNA: TGTGCCAGCAGGCACAGGGGGTACACTGAAGCTTTCTTT.

This clonotype was counted a few times. The chain is built from TRBV20-1 and TRBJ2-1; D not resolved. The germline V gene encodes CDR1 DFQATT and CDR2 SNEGSKA (reference sequence). The CDR3 consists of 13 residues. V lost 8 bases and J lost 1, with 12 bases in between. For the CDR3, the DNA is TGCAGTTCAGCACGAGTGTCCTACAATGAGCAGTTCTTC. This sequence encodes CSSARVSYNEQFF.

This clonotype was seen a few times. The J gene is TRBJ2-5, the V gene TRBV9; D unresolved. The length of the CDR3 is 13 residues. Germline values: CDR1 SGDLS, CDR2 YYNGEE. Trimming removed 0 bases at V and 5 bases at J, with 8 bases between. CDR3 sequence (DNA): TGTGCCAGCAGCGTAGCCCTGGAGGAGACCCAGTACTTC. Its protein is CASSVALEETQYF.

This clonotype has more than one count but fewer than ten. The rearrangement uses TRBV9 and TRBJ2-3, with 11 bases aligning to TRBD1. Trimming at V came to 0 bases and at J to 4 bases, leaving 7 bases not matched to a gene. Per germline, CDR1 SGDLS and CDR2 YYNGEE. The CDR3 totals 17 residues. CDR3 sequence reads: CASSVAGQGVESDTQYF. DNA of the CDR3: TGTGCCAGCAGCGTAGCGGGACAGGGGGTGGAATCAGATACGCAGTATTTT. Using reference TRBV9 and TRBJ2-3 for the parts outside the CDR3, the full variable domain is DSGVTQTPKHLITATGQRVTLRCSPRSGDLSVYWYQQSLDQGLQFLIQYYNGEERAKGNILERFSAQQFPDLHSELNLSSLELGDSALYFCASSVAGQGVESDTQYFGPGTRLTVL.